Listed below are T cell receptor beta chains from one sample, sequenced in a study of OX40 agonist ivuxolimab in advanced cancers. TCRdb's table, derived via immunoSEQ multiplex PCR, lists solely in-frame clones and lacks some. This table holds roughly 50,000 clones, roughly 92% found once. Sequences were derived from CD4+ or CD8+ T cells sorted from blood, sampled in a trial of the OX40 agonist ivuxolimab. The source of these receptors is an adult with an advanced solid tumor such as melanoma, head and neck, liver or kidney cancer. Both conserved end residues are part of each CDR3. D genes are given only for firm matches. The size entry is marked missing in some rows and otherwise reads once, few, many or a size class.

TRBJ1-6 | - | few | TRBV5-4 | CASSLSDSPLHF | TGTGCCAGCAGCCTCAGTGATTCACCCCTCCACTTT
TRBJ2-7 | - | few | TRBV28 | CASSFQNYEQYF | TGTGCCAGCAGTTTCCAGAACTACGAGCAGTACTTC
TRBJ2-2 | TRBD2 | - | TRBV5-6 | CASSLGLADSRTGELFF | TGTGCCAGCAGCTTGGGACTAGCGGATTCAAGGACCGGGGAGCTGTTTTTT
TRBJ2-3 | - | - | TRBV13 | CASSFRDTDTQYF | TGTGCCAGCAGCTTCCGAGACACAGATACGCAGTATTTT
TRBJ2-2 | TRBD2 | - | TRBV28 | CASTLGRGGELFF | TGTGCCAGCACCTTAGGGAGGGGCGGGGAGCTGTTTTTT
TRBJ2-7 | - | - | TRBV6-5 | CASSYSGGARYEQYF | TGTGCCAGCAGTTACTCGGGGGGGGCGAGGTACGAGCAGTACTTC
TRBJ1-2 | - | - | TRBV6-1 | CASSSNLGYTF | TGTGCCAGCAGTTCGAATTTGGGCTACACCTTC
TRBJ2-3 | - | - | TRBV10-2 | CASSAASVDTQYF | TGCGCCAGCAGTGCCGCTAGCGTAGATACGCAGTATTTT
TRBJ2-7 | TRBD2 | - | TRBV27 | CASTRGVEQYF | TGTGCCAGCACCCGGGGGGTCGAGCAGTACTTC
TRBJ2-5 | TRBD1 | - | TRBV5-6 | CASSPDRGWRETQYF | TGTGCCAGCAGCCCAGACAGGGGGTGGCGAGAGACCCAGTACTTC
TRBJ2-7 | - | once | TRBV29-1 | CSVEPLAAGEQYF | TGCAGCGTTGAACCCCTCGCAGCTGGCGAGCAGTACTTC
TRBJ1-2 | - | - | TRBV5-1 | CASSLVALEYGYTF | TGTGCCAGCAGCTTGGTGGCCCTCGAGTATGGCTACACCTTC
TRBJ2-1 | - | - | TRBV7-9 | CASSLRLFSYNEQFF | TGTGCCAGCAGCTTAAGGCTATTCTCCTACAATGAGCAGTTCTTC
TRBJ2-1 | - | - | TRBV25-1 | CASSEPGSKDEQFF | TGTGCCAGCAGTGAACCCGGGTCCAAGGATGAGCAGTTCTTC
TRBJ2-1 | TRBD2 | - | TRBV15 | CATSSGTSGYNEQFF | TGTGCCACCAGCAGCGGAACTAGCGGATACAATGAGCAGTTCTTC
TRBJ2-1 | - | - | TRBV4-2 | CASSQVRHGELNEQFF | TGTGCCAGCAGCCAAGTAAGACATGGGGAACTCAATGAGCAGTTCTTC
TRBJ1-2 | TRBD1 | - | TRBV7-2 | CASSLNQGAGGYTF | TGTGCCAGCAGCTTAAACCAGGGGGCGGGAGGCTACACCTTC
TRBJ2-5 | - | - | TRBV5-6 | CASSRMGEQYQETQYF | TGTGCCAGCAGCCGTATGGGGGAACAGTACCAAGAGACCCAGTACTTC
TRBJ2-4 | - | - | TRBV7-9 | CASSLEGLAKNIQYF | TGTGCCAGCAGCTTAGAGGGTCTAGCCAAAAACATTCAGTACTTC
TRBJ2-7 | - | - | TRBV6-6 | CASSYSSRDVSYEQYF | TGTGCCAGCAGTTACTCGAGTAGGGACGTCTCCTACGAGCAGTACTTC
TRBJ2-7 | TRBD1 | - | TRBV6-5 | CASIADRVALYEQYF | TGTGCCAGCATTGCCGACAGGGTGGCCCTCTACGAGCAGTACTTC
TRBJ2-3 | TRBD2 | - | TRBV7-9 | CASSTPGLATNTQYF | TGTGCCAGCAGCACGCCGGGACTAGCTACCAATACGCAGTATTTT
TRBJ1-2 | - | - | TRBV27 | CASSRGNYGYTF | TGTGCCAGCAGCCGTGGTAACTATGGCTACACCTTC
TRBJ2-5 | - | - | TRBV18 | CASSPPPRGTQYF | TGTGCCAGCTCACCCCCCCCCAGGGGGACCCAGTACTTC
TRBJ2-2 | TRBD2 | few | TRBV11-3 | CASSLVGGGPGGELFF | TGTGCCAGCAGCTTAGTCGGCGGGGGGCCTGGCGGGGAGCTGTTTTTT
TRBJ2-7 | - | - | TRBV7-9 | CASSLLVWGRADEQYF | TGTGCCAGCAGCTTGTTGGTGTGGGGGCGGGCGGACGAGCAGTACTTC
TRBJ2-7 | - | - | TRBV28 | CASIPGGPAIEQYF | TGTGCCAGCATTCCCGGTGGGCCCGCCATCGAGCAGTACTTC
TRBJ1-5 | TRBD1 | - | TRBV29-1 | CSALILTGDSNQPQHF | TGCAGCGCGTTGATATTGACAGGGGATAGCAATCAGCCCCAGCATTTT
TRBJ2-7 | TRBD2 | - | TRBV6-5 | CASSLTPGLAYEQYF | TGTGCCAGCAGTTTGACGCCGGGACTAGCCTACGAGCAGTACTTC
TRBJ2-5 | TRBD1 | - | TRBV6-4 | CASSKSGTGEETQYF | TGTGCCAGCAGTAAATCCGGGACAGGGGAAGAGACCCAGTACTTC
TRBJ2-7 | - | - | TRBV5-1 | CASSAGPGLEQYF | TGCGCCAGCAGCGCTGGACCCGGACTCGAGCAGTACTTC
TRBJ1-2 | TRBD1 | - | TRBV9 | CASSVGQGAYGYTF | TGTGCCAGCAGCGTAGGACAGGGGGCTTATGGCTACACCTTC
TRBJ2-7 | - | - | TRBV6-5 | CASRPAWSEQYF | TGTGCCAGCAGACCTGCTTGGAGCGAGCAGTACTTC
TRBJ2-7 | TRBD2 | - | TRBV5-1 | CASGLAGPWEQYF | TGCGCCAGCGGACTAGCGGGGCCATGGGAGCAGTACTTC
TRBJ1-5 | - | - | TRBV2 | CASRGAYSNQPQHF | TGTGCCAGCAGGGGTGCGTATAGCAATCAGCCCCAGCATTTT
TRBJ1-2 | - | - | TRBV5-1 | CASSRPTLSGGYTF | TGCGCCAGCAGCCGCCCGACACTTTCTGGAGGCTACACCTTC
TRBJ2-6 | - | - | TRBV4-1 | CASRRPGSGANVLTF | TGCGCCAGCAGGCGACCAGGCTCTGGGGCCAACGTCCTGACTTTC
TRBJ2-2 | - | - | TRBV11-3 | CASSLEGTGELFF | TGTGCCAGCAGCTTAGAGGGGACCGGGGAGCTGTTTTTT
TRBJ2-7 | - | - | TRBV6-1 | CASSKGLSYEQYF | TGTGCCAGCAGTAAGGGTCTCTCCTACGAGCAGTACTTC
TRBJ2-5 | - | - | TRBV5-1 | CASSLLSVRQETQYF | TGCGCCAGCAGCCTGCTTAGCGTCCGCCAAGAGACCCAGTACTTC
TRBJ2-7 | TRBD1 | - | TRBV5-6 | CASSLVDRVYHEQYF | TGTGCCAGCAGCTTGGTTGACAGGGTATACCACGAGCAGTACTTC
TRBJ2-7 | - | - | TRBV18 | CASSPPVVPYEQYF | TGTGCCAGCTCACCACCGGTGGTACCCTACGAGCAGTACTTC
TRBJ1-2 | - | - | TRBV6-5 | CASSYSGFYTF | TGTGCCAGCAGTTACTCCGGTTTCTACACCTTC
TRBJ2-3 | - | - | TRBV28 | CASSSDPGGGHTQYF | TGTGCCAGCAGTTCCGATCCGGGGGGCGGTCATACGCAGTATTTT
TRBJ2-1 | TRBD2 | - | TRBV28 | CASSPLWTSGTNEQFF | TGTGCCAGCAGTCCACTTTGGACTAGCGGGACGAATGAGCAGTTCTTC
TRBJ2-3 | - | - | TRBV5-6 | CASRGVMSLNTQYF | TGTGCCAGCAGGGGGGTAATGAGCCTAAATACGCAGTATTTT
TRBJ2-2 | - | - | TRBV4-2 | CASSQLPDSETSGELFF | TGTGCCAGCAGCCAACTCCCGGACTCAGAAACGAGCGGGGAGCTGTTTTTT